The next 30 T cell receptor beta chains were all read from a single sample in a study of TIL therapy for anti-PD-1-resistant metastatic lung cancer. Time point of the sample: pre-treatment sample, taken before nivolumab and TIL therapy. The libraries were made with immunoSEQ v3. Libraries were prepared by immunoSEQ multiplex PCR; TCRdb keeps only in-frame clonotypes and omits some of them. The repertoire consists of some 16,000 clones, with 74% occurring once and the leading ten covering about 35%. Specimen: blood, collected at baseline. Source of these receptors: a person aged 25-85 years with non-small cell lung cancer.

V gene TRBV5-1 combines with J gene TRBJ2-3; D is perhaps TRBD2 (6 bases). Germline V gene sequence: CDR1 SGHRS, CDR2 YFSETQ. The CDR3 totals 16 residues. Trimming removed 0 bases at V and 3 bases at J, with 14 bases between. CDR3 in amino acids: CASSLALASSTDTQYF. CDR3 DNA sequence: TGCGCCAGCAGCTTGGCTCTAGCGTCGTCGACAGATACGCAGTATTTT.

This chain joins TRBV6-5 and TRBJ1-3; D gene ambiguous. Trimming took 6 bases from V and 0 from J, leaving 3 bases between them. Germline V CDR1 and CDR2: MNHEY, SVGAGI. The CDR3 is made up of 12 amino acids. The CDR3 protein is CASRSSGNTIYF. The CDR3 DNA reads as TGTGCCAGCAGGTCCTCTGGAAACACCATATATTTT.

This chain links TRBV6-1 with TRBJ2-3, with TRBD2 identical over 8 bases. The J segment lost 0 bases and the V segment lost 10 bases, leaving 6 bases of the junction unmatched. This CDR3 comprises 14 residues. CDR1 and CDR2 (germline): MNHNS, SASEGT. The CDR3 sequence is CATRGGISTDTQYF. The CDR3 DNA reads TGTGCCACACGGGGGGGGATTAGCACAGATACGCAGTATTTT.

CDR3 bases: TGTGCCAGCAGTGGCTATACAGATACGCAGTATTTT. This sequence encodes CASSGYTDTQYF. The chain couples TRBV6-1 to TRBJ2-3; no firm D call. Trimming removed 4 bases at V and 3 bases at J, with 5 bases between. There are 12 residues in the CDR3. Germline V CDR1 and CDR2: MNHNS, SASEGT.

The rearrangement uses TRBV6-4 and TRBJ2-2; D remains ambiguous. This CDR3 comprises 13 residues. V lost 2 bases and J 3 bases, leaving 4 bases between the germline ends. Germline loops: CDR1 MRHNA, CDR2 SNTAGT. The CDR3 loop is CASSDRDTGELFF. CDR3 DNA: TGTGCCAGCAGTGACAGGGACACCGGGGAGCTGTTTTTT.

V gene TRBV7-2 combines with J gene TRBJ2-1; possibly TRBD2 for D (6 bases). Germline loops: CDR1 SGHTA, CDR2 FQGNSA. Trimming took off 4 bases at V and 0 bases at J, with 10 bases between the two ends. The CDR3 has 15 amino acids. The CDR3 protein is CASSSPGLSYNEQFF. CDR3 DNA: TGTGCCAGCAGCTCTCCGGGACTCTCCTACAATGAGCAGTTCTTC.

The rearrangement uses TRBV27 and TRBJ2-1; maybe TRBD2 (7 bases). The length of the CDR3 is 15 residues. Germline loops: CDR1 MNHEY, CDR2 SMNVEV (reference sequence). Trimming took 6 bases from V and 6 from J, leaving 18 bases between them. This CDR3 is CASRGLMGGLNEQFF. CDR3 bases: TGTGCCAGCAGGGGGTTGATGGGGGGGCTCAATGAGCAGTTCTTC.

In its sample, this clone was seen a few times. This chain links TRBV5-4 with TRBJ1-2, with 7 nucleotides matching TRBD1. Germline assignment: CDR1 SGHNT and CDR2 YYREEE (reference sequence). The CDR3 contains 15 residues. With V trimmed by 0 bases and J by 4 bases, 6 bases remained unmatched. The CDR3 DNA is TGTGCCAGCAGCTTGGAGGGACAGCCGATCTATGGCTACACCTTC. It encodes CASSLEGQPIYGYTF.

As DNA, the CDR3 is TGTGCCAGCAGCCCCTTGGGACAGGGCTACGAGCAGTACTTC. As protein: CASSPLGQGYEQYF. This chain uses TRBV7-2 with TRBJ2-7; 9 bases fit TRBD1. Germline CDR1 is SGHTA and CDR2 is FQGNSA. The V and J ends lost 5 bases and 3 bases, in that order; junction bases with no gene match: 5. This CDR3 has 14 amino acids.

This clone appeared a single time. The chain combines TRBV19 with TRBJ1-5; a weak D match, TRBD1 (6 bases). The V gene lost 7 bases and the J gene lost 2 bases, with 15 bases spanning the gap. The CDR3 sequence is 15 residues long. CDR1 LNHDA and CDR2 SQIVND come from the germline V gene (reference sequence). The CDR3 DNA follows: TGTGCCAGTAACCAGGGGCCGGAGGGCAATCAGCCCCAGCATTTT. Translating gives CASNQGPEGNQPQHF.

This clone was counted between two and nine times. In nucleotides, the CDR3 is TGCGCCAGCTCGCTAGGTTCCTACGAGCAGTACTTC. This codes for CASSLGSYEQYF. The chain combines TRBV10-2 with TRBJ2-7; the D is unclear. The CDR3 is made up of 12 amino acids. The V end was cut by 8 bases, the J end by 1 base, with 9 bases between. Germline lookup yields CDR1 WSHSY and CDR2 SAAADI.

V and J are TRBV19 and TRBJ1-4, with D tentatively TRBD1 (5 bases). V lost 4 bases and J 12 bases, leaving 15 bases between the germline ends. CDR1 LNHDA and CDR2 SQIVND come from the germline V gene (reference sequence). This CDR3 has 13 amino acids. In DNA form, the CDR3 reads TGTGCCAGTAGTAGGGGACGGCCTGGACAACTGTTTTTT. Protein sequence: CASSRGRPGQLFF.

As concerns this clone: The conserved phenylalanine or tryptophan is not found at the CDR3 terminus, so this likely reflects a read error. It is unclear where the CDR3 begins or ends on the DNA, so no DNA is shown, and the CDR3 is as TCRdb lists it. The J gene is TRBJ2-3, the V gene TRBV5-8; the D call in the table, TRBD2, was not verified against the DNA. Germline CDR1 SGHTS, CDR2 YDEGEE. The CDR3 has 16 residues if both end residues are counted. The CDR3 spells CASSPLRGPGLVSGGG.

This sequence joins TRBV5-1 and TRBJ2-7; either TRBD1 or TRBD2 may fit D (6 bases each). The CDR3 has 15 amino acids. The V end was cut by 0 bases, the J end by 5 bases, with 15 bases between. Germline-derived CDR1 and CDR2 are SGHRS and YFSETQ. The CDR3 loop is CASSLVGGPSDEQYF. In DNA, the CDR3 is TGCGCCAGCAGCTTGGTTGGGGGGCCTTCAGACGAGCAGTACTTC.

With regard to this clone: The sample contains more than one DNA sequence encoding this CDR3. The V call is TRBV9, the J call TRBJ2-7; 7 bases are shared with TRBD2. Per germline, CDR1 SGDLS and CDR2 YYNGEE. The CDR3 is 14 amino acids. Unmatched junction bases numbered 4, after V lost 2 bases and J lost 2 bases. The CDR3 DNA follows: TGTGCCAGCAGCGTGGGGGGGACGACCTACGAGCAGTACTTC. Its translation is CASSVGGTTYEQYF.

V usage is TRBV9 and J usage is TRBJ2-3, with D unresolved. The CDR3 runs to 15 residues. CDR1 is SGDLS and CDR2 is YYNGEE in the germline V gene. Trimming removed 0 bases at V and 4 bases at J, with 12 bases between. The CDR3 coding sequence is TGTGCCAGCAGCGTAGCGGGCAATGGGGCAGATACGCAGTATTTT. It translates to CASSVAGNGADTQYF.

The CDR3 bases are TGCGCCAGCAGCTTGGGGACAGGGGGCAGACACCGGGAGCTGTTTTTT. Amino acid sequence: CASSLGTGGRHRELFF. The chain is built from TRBV5-1 and TRBJ2-2; TRBD1 matches at 11 bases. The CDR3 is 16 amino acids. J was trimmed by 9 bases and V by 0 bases; bases with no gene match: 7. From germline, CDR1 is SGHRS and CDR2 YFSETQ.

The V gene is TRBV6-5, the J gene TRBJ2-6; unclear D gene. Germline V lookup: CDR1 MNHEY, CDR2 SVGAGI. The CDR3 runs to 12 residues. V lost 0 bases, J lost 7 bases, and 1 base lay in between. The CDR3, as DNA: TGTGCCAGCAGTTACTCAGCCAACGTCCTGACTTTC. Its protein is CASSYSANVLTF.

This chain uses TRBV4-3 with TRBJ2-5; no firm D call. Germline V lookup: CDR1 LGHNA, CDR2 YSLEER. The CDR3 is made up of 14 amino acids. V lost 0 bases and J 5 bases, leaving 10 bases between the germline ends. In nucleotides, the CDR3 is TGCGCCAGCAGCCAAGATAGGGTCCGCGAGACCCAGTACTTC. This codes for CASSQDRVRETQYF.

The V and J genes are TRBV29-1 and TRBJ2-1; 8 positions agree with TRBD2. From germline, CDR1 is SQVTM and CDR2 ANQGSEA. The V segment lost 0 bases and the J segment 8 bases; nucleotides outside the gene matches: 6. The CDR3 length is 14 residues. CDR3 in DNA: TGCAGCGTTGAAGAGTCGGGGGGGCCTGATGAGCAGTTCTTC. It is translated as CSVEESGGPDEQFF.

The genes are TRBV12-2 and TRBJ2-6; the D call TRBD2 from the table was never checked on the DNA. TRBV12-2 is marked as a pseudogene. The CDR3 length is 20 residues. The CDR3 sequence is CASRLALSGLPYSGANVLTF. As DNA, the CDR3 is TGTGCAAGTCGCTTAGCCTTATCGGGTCTACCTTACTCTGGGGCCAACGTCCTGACTTTC.

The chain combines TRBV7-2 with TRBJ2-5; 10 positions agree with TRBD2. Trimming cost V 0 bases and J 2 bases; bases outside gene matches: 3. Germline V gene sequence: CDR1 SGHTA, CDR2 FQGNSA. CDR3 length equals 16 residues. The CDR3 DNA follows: TGTGCCAGCAGCTTAGCCACAGCGGGGGGGCAAGAGACCCAGTACTTC. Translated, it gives CASSLATAGGQETQYF.

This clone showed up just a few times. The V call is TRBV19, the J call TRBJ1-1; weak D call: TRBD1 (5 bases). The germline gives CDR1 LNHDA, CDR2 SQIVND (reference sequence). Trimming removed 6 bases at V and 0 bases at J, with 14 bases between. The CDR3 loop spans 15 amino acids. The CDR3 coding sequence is TGTGCCAGTAGCCTCCAGGGTAATCTGAACACTGAAGCTTTCTTT. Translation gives CASSLQGNLNTEAFF.

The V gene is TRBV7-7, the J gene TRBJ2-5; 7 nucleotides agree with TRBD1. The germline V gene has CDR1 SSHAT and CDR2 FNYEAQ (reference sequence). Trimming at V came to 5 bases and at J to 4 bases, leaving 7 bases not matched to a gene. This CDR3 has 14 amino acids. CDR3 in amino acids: CASSLDRVGETQYF. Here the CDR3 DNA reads TGTGCCAGCAGCCTCGACAGGGTCGGAGAGACCCAGTACTTC.

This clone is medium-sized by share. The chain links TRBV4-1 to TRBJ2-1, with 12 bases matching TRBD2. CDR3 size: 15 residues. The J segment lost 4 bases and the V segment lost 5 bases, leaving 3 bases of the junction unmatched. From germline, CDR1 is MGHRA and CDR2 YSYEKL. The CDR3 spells CASSDLAGGYNEQFF. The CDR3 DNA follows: TGCGCCAGCAGCGACCTAGCGGGAGGGTACAATGAGCAGTTCTTC.

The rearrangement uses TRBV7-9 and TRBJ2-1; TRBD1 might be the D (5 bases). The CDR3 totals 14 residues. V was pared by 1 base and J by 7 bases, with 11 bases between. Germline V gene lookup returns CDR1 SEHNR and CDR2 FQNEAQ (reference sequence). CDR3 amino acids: CASSLEGERNEQFF. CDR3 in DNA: TGTGCCAGCAGCTTAGAAGGGGAACGGAATGAGCAGTTCTTC.

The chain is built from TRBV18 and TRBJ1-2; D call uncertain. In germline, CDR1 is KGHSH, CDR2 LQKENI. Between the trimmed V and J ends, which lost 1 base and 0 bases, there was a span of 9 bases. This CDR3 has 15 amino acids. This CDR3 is CASSPLFLANYGYTF. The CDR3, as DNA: TGTGCCAGCTCACCACTTTTTCTGGCTAACTATGGCTACACCTTC.

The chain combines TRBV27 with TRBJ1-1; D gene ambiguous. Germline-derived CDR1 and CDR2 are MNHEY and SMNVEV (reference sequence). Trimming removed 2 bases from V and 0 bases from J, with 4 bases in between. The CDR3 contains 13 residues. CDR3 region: CASSLMMNTEAFF. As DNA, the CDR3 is TGTGCCAGCAGTTTAATGATGAACACTGAAGCTTTCTTT.

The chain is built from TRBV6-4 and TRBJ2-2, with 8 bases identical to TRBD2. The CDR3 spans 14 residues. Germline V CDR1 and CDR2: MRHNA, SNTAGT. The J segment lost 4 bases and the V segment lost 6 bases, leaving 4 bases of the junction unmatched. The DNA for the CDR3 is TGTGCCAGCAGCCCGGGGGGGGTCACCGGGGAGCTGTTTTTT. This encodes CASSPGGVTGELFF.

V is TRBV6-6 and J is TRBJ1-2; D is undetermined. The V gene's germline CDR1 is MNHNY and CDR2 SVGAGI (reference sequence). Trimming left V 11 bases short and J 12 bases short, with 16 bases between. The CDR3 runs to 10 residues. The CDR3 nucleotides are TGTGCCGTTGGGTCCCCATCTCACACCTTC. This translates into CAVGSPSHTF.